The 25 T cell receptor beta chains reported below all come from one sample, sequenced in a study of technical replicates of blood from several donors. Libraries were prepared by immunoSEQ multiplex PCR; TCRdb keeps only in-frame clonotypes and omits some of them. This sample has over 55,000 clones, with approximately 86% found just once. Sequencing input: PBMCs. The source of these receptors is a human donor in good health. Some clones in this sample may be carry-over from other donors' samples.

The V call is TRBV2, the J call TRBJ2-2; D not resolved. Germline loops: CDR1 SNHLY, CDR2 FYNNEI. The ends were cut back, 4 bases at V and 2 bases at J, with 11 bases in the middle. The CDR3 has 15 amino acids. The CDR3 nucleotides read TGTGCCAGCAGTGGTAGGAGTCCTAACACCGGGGAGCTGTTTTTT. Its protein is CASSGRSPNTGELFF.

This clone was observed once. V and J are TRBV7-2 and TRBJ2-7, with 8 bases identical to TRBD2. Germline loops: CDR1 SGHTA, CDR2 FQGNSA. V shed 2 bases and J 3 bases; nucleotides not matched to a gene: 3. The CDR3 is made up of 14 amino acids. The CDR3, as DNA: TGTGCCAGCAGCTTAAAGCGGGGGCACTACGAGCAGTACTTC. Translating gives CASSLKRGHYEQYF.

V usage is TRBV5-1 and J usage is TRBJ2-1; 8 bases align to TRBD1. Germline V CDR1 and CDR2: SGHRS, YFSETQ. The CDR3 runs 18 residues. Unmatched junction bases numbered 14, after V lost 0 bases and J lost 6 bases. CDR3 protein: CASSLGPNGQGARNEQFF. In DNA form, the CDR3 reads TGCGCCAGCAGCTTGGGACCCAATGGGCAGGGGGCTCGCAATGAGCAGTTCTTC. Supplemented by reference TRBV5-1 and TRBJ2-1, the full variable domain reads KAGVTQTPRYLIKTRGQQVTLSCSPISGHRSVSWYQQTPGQGLQFLFEYFSETQRNKGNFPGRFSGRQFSNSRSEMNVSTLELGDSALYLCASSLGPNGQGARNEQFFGPGTRLTVL.

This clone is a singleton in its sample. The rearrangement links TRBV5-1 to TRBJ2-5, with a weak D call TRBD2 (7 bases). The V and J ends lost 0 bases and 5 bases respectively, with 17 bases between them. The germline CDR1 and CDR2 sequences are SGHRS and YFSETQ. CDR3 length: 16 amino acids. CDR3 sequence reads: CASSLALGGAMETQYF. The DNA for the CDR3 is TGCGCCAGCAGCTTGGCACTGGGGGGGGCGATGGAGACCCAGTACTTC.

CDR3 residues: CASSSTQASSELFF. The CDR3, as DNA: TGTGCCAGCAGCTCCACTCAAGCCTCGTCGGAGCTGTTTTTT. The chain carries TRBV7-6 and TRBJ2-2; D uncertain. The V end lost 4 bases, the J end lost 10 bases, and 16 bases lay between the germline ends. The germline CDR1 and CDR2 sequences are SGHVS and FNYEAQ. The CDR3 is made up of 14 amino acids. Based on the CDR3 plus reference TRBV7-6 and TRBJ2-2, the full variable domain is GAGVSQSPRYKVTKRGQDVALRCDPISGHVSLYWYRQALGQGPEFLTYFNYEAQQDKSGLPNDRFSAERPEGSISTLTIQRTEQRDSAMYRCASSSTQASSELFFGEGSRLTVL.

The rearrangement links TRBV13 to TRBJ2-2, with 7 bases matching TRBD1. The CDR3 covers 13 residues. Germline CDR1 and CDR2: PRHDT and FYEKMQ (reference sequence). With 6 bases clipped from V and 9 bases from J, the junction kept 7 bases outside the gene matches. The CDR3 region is CASSQTRGRELFF. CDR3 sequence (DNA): TGTGCCAGCAGTCAAACCAGGGGGAGGGAGCTGTTTTTT.

The CDR3: CASSSPPETAFDRGYTF. CDR3 in DNA: TGTGCCAGCAGCTCTCCCCCGGAGACAGCTTTCGATAGAGGCTACACCTTC. The V gene is TRBV7-9, the J gene TRBJ1-2; weak D call: TRBD1 (5 bases). The CDR3 runs to 17 residues. Germline lookup yields CDR1 SEHNR and CDR2 FQNEAQ (reference sequence). Trimming took 4 bases from V and 8 from J, leaving 26 bases between them. Supplemented by reference TRBV7-9 and TRBJ1-2, the full variable domain reads DTGVSQNPRHKITKRGQNVTFRCDPISEHNRLYWYRQTLGQGPEFLTYFQNEAQLEKSRLLSDRFSAERPKGSFSTLEIQRTEQGDSAMYLCASSSPPETAFDRGYTFGSGTRLTVV.

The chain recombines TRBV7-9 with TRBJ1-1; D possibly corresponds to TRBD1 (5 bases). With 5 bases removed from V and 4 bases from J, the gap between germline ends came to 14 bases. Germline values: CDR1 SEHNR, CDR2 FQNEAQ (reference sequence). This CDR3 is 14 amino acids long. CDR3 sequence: CASSQRFGGTEAFF. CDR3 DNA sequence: TGTGCCAGCAGCCAGAGATTCGGGGGCACTGAAGCTTTCTTT.

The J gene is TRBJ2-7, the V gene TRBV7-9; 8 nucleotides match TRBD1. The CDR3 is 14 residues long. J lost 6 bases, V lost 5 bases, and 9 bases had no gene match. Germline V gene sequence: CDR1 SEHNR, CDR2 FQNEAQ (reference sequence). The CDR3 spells CASSADREGIEQYF. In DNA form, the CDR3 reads TGTGCCAGCAGCGCGGACAGGGAAGGGATCGAGCAGTACTTC.

The CDR3 spells CASSSHLSSNEQFF. In nucleotides, the CDR3 is TGTGCCAGCAGCTCACACCTCTCCTCGAATGAGCAGTTCTTC. The chain uses TRBV7-6 and TRBJ2-1, with D hard to call. CDR3 length equals 14 residues. Per germline, CDR1 SGHVS and CDR2 FNYEAQ. Trimming pared 4 bases from V and 7 bases from J, leaving 14 bases between.

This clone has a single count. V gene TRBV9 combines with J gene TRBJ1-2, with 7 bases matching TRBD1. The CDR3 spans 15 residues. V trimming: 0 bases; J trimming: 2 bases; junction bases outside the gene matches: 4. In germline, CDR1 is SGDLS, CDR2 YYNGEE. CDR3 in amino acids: CASSVGGRGNYGYTF. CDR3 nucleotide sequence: TGTGCCAGCAGCGTAGGCGGCAGGGGGAACTATGGCTACACCTTC.

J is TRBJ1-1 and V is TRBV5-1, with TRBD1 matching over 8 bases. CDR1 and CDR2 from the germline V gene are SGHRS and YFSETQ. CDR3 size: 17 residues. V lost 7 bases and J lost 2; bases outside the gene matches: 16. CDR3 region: CASYSPVTGGGNTEAFF. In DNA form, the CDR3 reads TGCGCCAGCTATTCCCCTGTTACAGGGGGAGGAAACACTGAAGCTTTCTTT.

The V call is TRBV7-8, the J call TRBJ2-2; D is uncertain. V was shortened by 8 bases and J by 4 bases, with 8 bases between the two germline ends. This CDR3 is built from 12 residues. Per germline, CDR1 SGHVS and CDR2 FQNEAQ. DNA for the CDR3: TGTGCCAGCTCCCCTGTCACCGGGGAGCTGTTTTTT. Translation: CASSPVTGELFF.

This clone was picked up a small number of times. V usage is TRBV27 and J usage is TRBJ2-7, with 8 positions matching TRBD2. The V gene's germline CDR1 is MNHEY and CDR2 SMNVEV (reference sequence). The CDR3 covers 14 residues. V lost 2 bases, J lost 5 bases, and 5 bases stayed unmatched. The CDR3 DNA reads TGTGCCAGCAGTTTAGGCGGGAGGCCTCACGAGCAGTACTTC. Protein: CASSLGGRPHEQYF.

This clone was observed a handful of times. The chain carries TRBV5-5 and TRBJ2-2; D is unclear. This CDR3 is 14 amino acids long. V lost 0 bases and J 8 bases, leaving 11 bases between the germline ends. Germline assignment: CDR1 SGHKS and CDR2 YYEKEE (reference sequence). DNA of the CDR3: TGTGCCAGCAGCTTGGCGGGTTCTCCGGGGGAGCTGTTTTTT. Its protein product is CASSLAGSPGELFF.

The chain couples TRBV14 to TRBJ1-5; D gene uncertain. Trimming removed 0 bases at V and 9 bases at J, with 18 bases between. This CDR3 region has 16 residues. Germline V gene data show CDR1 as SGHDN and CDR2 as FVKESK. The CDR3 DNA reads TGTGCCAGCAGCCAAGATCCAGAGAGGGCTGAGCGGCCCCAGCATTTT. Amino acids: CASSQDPERAERPQHF.

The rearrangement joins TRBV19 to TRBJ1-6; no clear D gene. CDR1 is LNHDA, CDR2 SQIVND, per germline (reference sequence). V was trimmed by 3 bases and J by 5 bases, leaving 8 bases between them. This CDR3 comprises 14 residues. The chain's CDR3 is CASSIFRDNSPLHF. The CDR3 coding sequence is TGTGCCAGTAGTATTTTTCGAGATAATTCACCCCTCCACTTT.

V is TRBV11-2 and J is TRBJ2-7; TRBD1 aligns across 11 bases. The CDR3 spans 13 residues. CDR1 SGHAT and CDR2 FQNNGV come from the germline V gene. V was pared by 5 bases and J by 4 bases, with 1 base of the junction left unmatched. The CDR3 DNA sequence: TGTGCCAGCAGCCGGGACAGGGGGTACGAGCAGTACTTC. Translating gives CASSRDRGYEQYF. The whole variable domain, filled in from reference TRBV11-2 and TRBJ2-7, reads EAGVAQSPRYKIIEKRQSVAFWCNPISGHATLYWYQQILGQGPKLLIQFQNNGVVDDSQLPKDRFSAERLKGVDSTLKIQPAKLEDSAVYLCASSRDRGYEQYFGPGTRLTVT.

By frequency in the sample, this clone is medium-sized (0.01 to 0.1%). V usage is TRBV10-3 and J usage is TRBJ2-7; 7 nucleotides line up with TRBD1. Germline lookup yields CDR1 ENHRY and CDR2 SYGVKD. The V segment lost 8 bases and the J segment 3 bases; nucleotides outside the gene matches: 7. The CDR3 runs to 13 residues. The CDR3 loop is CAIGDRELYEQYF. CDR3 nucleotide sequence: TGTGCCATCGGAGACAGGGAACTCTACGAGCAGTACTTC.

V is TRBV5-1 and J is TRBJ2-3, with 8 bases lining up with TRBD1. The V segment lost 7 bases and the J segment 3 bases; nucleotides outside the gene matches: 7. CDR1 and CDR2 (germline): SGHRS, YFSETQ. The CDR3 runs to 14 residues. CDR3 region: CASGRDRKTDTQYF. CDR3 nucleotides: TGCGCCAGCGGCCGGGACAGGAAGACAGATACGCAGTATTTT.

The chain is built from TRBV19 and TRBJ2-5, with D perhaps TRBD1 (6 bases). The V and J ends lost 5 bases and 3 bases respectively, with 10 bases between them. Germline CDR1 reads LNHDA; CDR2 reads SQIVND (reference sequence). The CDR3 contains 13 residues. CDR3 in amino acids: CASSSQGEETQYF. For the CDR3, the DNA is TGTGCCAGTAGTTCACAGGGAGAAGAGACCCAGTACTTC. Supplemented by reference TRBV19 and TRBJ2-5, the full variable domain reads DGGITQSPKYLFRKEGQNVTLSCEQNLNHDAMYWYRQDPGQGLRLIYYSQIVNDFQKGDIAEGYSVSREKKESFPLTVTSAQKNPTAFYLCASSSQGEETQYFGPGTRLLVL.

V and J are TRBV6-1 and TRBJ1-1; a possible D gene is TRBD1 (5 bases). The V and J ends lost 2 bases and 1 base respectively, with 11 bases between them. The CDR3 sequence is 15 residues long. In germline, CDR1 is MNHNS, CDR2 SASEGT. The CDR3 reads CASSEMLGGNTEAFF. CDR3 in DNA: TGTGCCAGCAGTGAAATGTTGGGGGGGAACACTGAAGCTTTCTTT.

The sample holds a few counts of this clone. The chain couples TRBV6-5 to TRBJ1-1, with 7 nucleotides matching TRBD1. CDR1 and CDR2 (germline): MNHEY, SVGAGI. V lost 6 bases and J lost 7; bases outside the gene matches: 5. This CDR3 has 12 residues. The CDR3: CASRTPGGEAFF. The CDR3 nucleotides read TGTGCCAGCAGAACACCAGGGGGTGAAGCTTTCTTT.

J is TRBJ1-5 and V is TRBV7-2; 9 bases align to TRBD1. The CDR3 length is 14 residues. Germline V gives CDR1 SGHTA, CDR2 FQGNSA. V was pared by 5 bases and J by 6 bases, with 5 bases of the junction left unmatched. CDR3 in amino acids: CASSRGTGTQPQHF. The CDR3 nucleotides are TGTGCCAGCAGCCGGGGGACAGGGACTCAGCCCCAGCATTTT.

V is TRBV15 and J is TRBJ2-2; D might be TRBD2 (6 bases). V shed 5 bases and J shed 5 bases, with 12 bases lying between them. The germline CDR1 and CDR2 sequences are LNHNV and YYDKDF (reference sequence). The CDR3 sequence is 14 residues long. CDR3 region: CATSRGRPTGELFF. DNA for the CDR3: TGTGCCACCAGCCGTGGGAGGCCGACCGGGGAGCTGTTTTTT.